Each of the 25 T cell receptor beta chains below was sequenced from the same sample in a study of blood T cell repertoires in COVID-19. TCRdb's table, derived via immunoSEQ multiplex PCR, lists solely in-frame clones and lacks some. The sample shows about 70,000 clones, about 90% of them seen only once. The sequencing input was peripheral blood. The receptors shown here come from a human donor in a cohort sampled during active COVID-19.

On this clone: The sample has other DNA sequences that encode this CDR3 too. This chain joins TRBV18 and TRBJ1-5; TRBD1 agrees at 8 bases. The CDR3 extends over 14 amino acids. V trimming: 5 bases; J trimming: 4 bases; junction bases outside the gene matches: 4. Germline-derived CDR1 and CDR2 are KGHSH and LQKENI. CDR3: CASSSTGGNQPQHF. The CDR3 DNA sequence: TGTGCCAGCTCATCAACAGGGGGGAATCAGCCCCAGCATTTT. Variable domain in full (rest from reference TRBV18 and TRBJ1-5): NAGVMQNPRHLVRRRGQEARLRCSPMKGHSHVYWYRQLPEEGLKFMVYLQKENIIDESGMPKERFSAEFPKEGPSILRIQQVVRGDSAAYFCASSSTGGNQPQHFGDGTRLSIL.

The chain employs TRBV5-6 and TRBJ2-7; maybe TRBD2 (6 bases). Trimming pared 2 bases from V and 3 bases from J, leaving 15 bases between. CDR3 length: 15 amino acids. Looked up from germline, CDR1 is SGHDT and CDR2 is YYEEEE. CDR3 protein: CASSFSAGLFYEQYF. The CDR3, as DNA: TGTGCCAGCAGCTTTTCGGCGGGGCTTTTCTACGAGCAGTACTTC.

V and J are TRBV28 and TRBJ1-2; no clear D. This CDR3 is 12 amino acids long. Trimming pared 5 bases from V and 5 bases from J, leaving 9 bases between. Germline CDR1 reads MDHEN; CDR2 reads SYDVKM. CDR3 in amino acids: CASSVQAYGYTF. The CDR3 bases are TGTGCCAGCAGTGTTCAGGCGTATGGCTACACCTTC.

The chain links TRBV3-1 (or the pseudogene TRBV3-2) to TRBJ1-1, with 9 bases aligning to TRBD1. The length of the CDR3 is 14 residues. V shed 4 bases and J 1 base; nucleotides not matched to a gene: 1. Germline V gene sequence: CDR1 LGHDT, CDR2 YNNKEL (reference sequence). CDR3 sequence (DNA): TGTGCCAGCAGCCGGGGACAGGGGAACACTGAAGCTTTCTTT. Translation: CASSRGQGNTEAFF.

This clone was seen only once. This sequence joins TRBV2 and TRBJ2-7, with 9 nucleotides matching TRBD1. The CDR3 is 15 residues long. The ends lost 6 bases at V and 3 bases at J; junction bases unmatched: 9. Looked up from germline, CDR1 is SNHLY and CDR2 is FYNNEI. The CDR3 is CASRRFGTGNYEQYF. DNA for the CDR3: TGTGCCAGCAGACGCTTCGGGACAGGGAACTACGAGCAGTACTTC.

The chain joins TRBV5-4 to TRBJ2-3; TRBD2 is a possible D gene (5 bases). The V and J ends lost 4 bases and 0 bases respectively, with 21 bases between them. CDR1 is SGHNT and CDR2 is YYREEE in the germline V gene (reference sequence). The CDR3 covers 18 residues. The CDR3 here is CASSPAWGWRSSTDTQYF. CDR3 DNA: TGTGCCAGCAGCCCGGCATGGGGTTGGAGGTCGAGCACAGATACGCAGTATTTT.

The chain joins TRBV9 to TRBJ1-3; tentative D call: TRBD1 (5 bases). The CDR3 has 16 residues. Per the germline V gene, CDR1 is SGDLS and CDR2 is YYNGEE. V lost 3 bases, J lost 0 bases, and 13 bases lay in between. In DNA, the CDR3 is TGTGCCAGCAGCGACCGTCATGGGGCCTCTGGAAACACCATATATTTT. This encodes CASSDRHGASGNTIYF.

The J gene is TRBJ2-7, the V gene TRBV30, with TRBD1 matching over 9 bases. The junction had 11 bases not matched to a gene; V was cut back by 2 bases and J by 6 bases. Germline values: CDR1 GTSNPN, CDR2 SVGIG (reference sequence). There are 15 residues in the CDR3. CDR3 DNA: TGTGCCTGGAGTCACCTCCCGGACAGGGGAGGCGAGCAGTACTTC. Its translation is CAWSHLPDRGGEQYF.

The chain carries TRBV6-2 or TRBV6-3 and TRBJ2-2, with unresolved D. V lost 5 bases and J lost 2, with 9 bases in between. Germline V gene lookup returns CDR1 MNHEY and CDR2 SVGEGT. The CDR3 is made up of 14 amino acids. This chain's CDR3 is CASSASRNTGELFF. CDR3 DNA sequence: TGTGCCAGCAGTGCCTCGCGAAACACCGGGGAGCTGTTTTTT.

V usage is TRBV5-6 and J usage is TRBJ1-1; D not resolved. This CDR3 contains 12 residues. Trimming left V 2 bases short and J 3 bases short, with 5 bases between. The germline CDR1 and CDR2 sequences are SGHDT and YYEEEE. This chain's CDR3 is CASSFPDTEAFF. For the CDR3, the DNA is TGTGCCAGCAGCTTCCCAGACACTGAAGCTTTCTTT.

V usage is TRBV6-6 and J usage is TRBJ2-3, with D tentatively TRBD1 (7 bases). The CDR3 loop spans 15 amino acids. With 4 bases removed from V and 7 bases from J, the gap between germline ends came to 18 bases. CDR1 and CDR2 (germline): MNHNY, SVGAGI (reference sequence). CDR3: CASSFQRAGGHTQYF. The CDR3 region has the DNA TGTGCCAGCAGTTTCCAGCGGGCAGGGGGGCATACGCAGTATTTT.

This clone was counted between two and nine times. This chain links TRBV5-1 with TRBJ1-5, with TRBD1 identical over 10 bases. This CDR3 has 14 residues. Unmatched junction bases numbered 2, after V lost 3 bases and J lost 5 bases. CDR1 is SGHRS, CDR2 YFSETQ, per germline. CDR3 loop: CASSWGTGDQPQHF. The CDR3 DNA reads as TGCGCCAGCAGCTGGGGGACAGGGGATCAGCCCCAGCATTTT.

The J gene is TRBJ1-3, the V gene TRBV9; possibly TRBD1 for D (5 bases). This CDR3 has 15 amino acids. CDR1 and CDR2 from the germline V gene are SGDLS and YYNGEE. Trimming removed 1 base from V and 0 bases from J, with 8 bases in between. The CDR3 sequence: CASSVYDSSGNTIYF. In nucleotides, the CDR3 is TGTGCCAGCAGCGTATACGACAGCTCTGGAAACACCATATATTTT. The whole variable domain, filled in from reference TRBV9 and TRBJ1-3, reads DSGVTQTPKHLITATGQRVTLRCSPRSGDLSVYWYQQSLDQGLQFLIQYYNGEERAKGNILERFSAQQFPDLHSELNLSSLELGDSALYFCASSVYDSSGNTIYFGEGSWLTVV.

The chain carries TRBV14 and TRBJ2-7; TRBD1 agrees at 8 bases. V shed 2 bases, J shed 0 bases, and the junction held 9 bases outside the gene matches. CDR3 length: 17 amino acids. Germline CDR1 is SGHDN and CDR2 is FVKESK. Here the CDR3 DNA reads TGTGCCAGCAGCCAATTTTCCGGGACAGGATACTCCTACGAGCAGTACTTC. Protein: CASSQFSGTGYSYEQYF.

This clone was picked up a small number of times. The V and J genes are TRBV12-5 and TRBJ1-1, with no clear D. The CDR3 is made up of 14 amino acids. Germline lookup yields CDR1 LGHNT and CDR2 FRNRAP. Trimming left V 4 bases short and J 1 base short, with 10 bases between. DNA for the CDR3: TGTGCTAGTGGTTCCTCAACTAAGAACACTGAAGCTTTCTTT. Protein: CASGSSTKNTEAFF.

The chain recombines TRBV3-1 (or the pseudogene TRBV3-2) with TRBJ1-1, with D uncertain. The CDR3 has 17 residues. Trimming cost V 1 base and J 0 bases, with 15 bases left between them. Germline lookup yields CDR1 LGHDT and CDR2 YNNKEL (reference sequence). CDR3 nucleotide sequence: TGTGCCAGCAGCCAAGCTCTGGCGGGAGGGCTGAACACTGAAGCTTTCTTT. Protein product: CASSQALAGGLNTEAFF.

The gene calls are TRBV9 and TRBJ2-7; TRBD2 matches 7 bases. Unmatched junction bases numbered 11, after V lost 0 bases and J lost 11 bases. Germline V CDR1 and CDR2: SGDLS, YYNGEE. The CDR3 is 14 residues long. CDR3 bases: TGTGCCAGCAGCGTAGAGGGGAGGGATCCTGGGGAGTACTTC. Protein product: CASSVEGRDPGEYF. The full variable domain, rest sourced from reference TRBV9 and TRBJ2-7, is DSGVTQTPKHLITATGQRVTLRCSPRSGDLSVYWYQQSLDQGLQFLIQYYNGEERAKGNILERFSAQQFPDLHSELNLSSLELGDSALYFCASSVEGRDPGEYFGPGTRLTVT.

This rearrangement joins TRBV2 to TRBJ1-6, with 7 bases identical to TRBD1. The J segment lost 6 bases and the V segment lost 6 bases, leaving 5 bases of the junction unmatched. Germline V gene sequence: CDR1 SNHLY, CDR2 FYNNEI. This CDR3 contains 14 residues. CDR3 amino acids: CASRPGTANSPLHF. CDR3 coding DNA: TGTGCCAGCAGGCCTGGGACAGCTAATTCACCCCTCCACTTT.

The V call is TRBV9, the J call TRBJ2-3; 10 bases align to TRBD2. This CDR3 contains 16 residues. V gave up 0 bases and J gave up 5 bases; unmatched junction bases: 6. Germline assignment: CDR1 SGDLS and CDR2 YYNGEE. The CDR3 loop reads CASSVVAGGQGDTQYF. The CDR3 region has the DNA TGTGCCAGCAGCGTAGTAGCGGGGGGCCAAGGAGATACGCAGTATTTT.

The chain joins TRBV9 to TRBJ2-5; TRBD1 is a possible D gene (5 bases). This CDR3 comprises 14 residues. Trimming took 0 bases from V and 4 from J, leaving 10 bases between them. Germline CDR1 reads SGDLS; CDR2 reads YYNGEE. The CDR3 nucleotides are TGTGCCAGCAGCGTAGATCAGGGAACAGAGACCCAGTACTTC. Translating gives CASSVDQGTETQYF.

The J gene is TRBJ1-2, the V gene TRBV3-1 (or the pseudogene TRBV3-2); no reliable D call. Germline-derived CDR1 and CDR2 are LGHDT and YNNKEL (reference sequence). Trimming took off 4 bases at V and 7 bases at J, with 16 bases between the two ends. The CDR3 loop spans 14 amino acids. The CDR3 DNA is TGTGCCAGCAGCCCCACCTCGGGATCTGCTGGCTACACCTTC. It encodes CASSPTSGSAGYTF.

The chain joins TRBV10-1 to TRBJ2-5, with 11 bases matching TRBD2. The V and J ends lost 3 bases and 1 base, in that order; junction bases with no gene match: 10. This CDR3 has 18 residues. In germline, CDR1 is WNHNN, CDR2 SYGVQD (reference sequence). The CDR3 nucleotides are TGCGCCAGCAGTGAACGAGCTAGCGGGGGGACCTTCCAAGAGACCCAGTACTTC. Its protein product is CASSERASGGTFQETQYF.

The DNA for the CDR3 is TGTGCCAGCAGCCCGGAACAGGGGCTTCGGTCACCCCTCCACTTT. It translates to CASSPEQGLRSPLHF. The J gene is TRBJ1-6, the V gene TRBV9; 7 nucleotides match TRBD1. The CDR3 covers 15 residues. Looked up from germline, CDR1 is SGDLS and CDR2 is YYNGEE. Unmatched junction bases numbered 11, after V lost 4 bases and J lost 10 bases.

CDR3 loop: CASSPLTGPRTDTQYF. The DNA for the CDR3 is TGTGCCAGCTCACCATTAACAGGGCCTCGCACAGATACGCAGTATTTT. The chain carries TRBV18 and TRBJ2-3; maybe TRBD1 (6 bases). This CDR3 region has 16 residues. Between the trimmed V and J ends, which lost 2 bases and 1 base, there was a span of 13 bases. CDR1 and CDR2 (germline): KGHSH, LQKENI.

This sequence joins TRBV5-1 and TRBJ2-5; D is ambiguous. The germline gives CDR1 SGHRS, CDR2 YFSETQ. The ends were cut back, 2 bases at V and 0 bases at J, with 5 bases in the middle. This CDR3 spans 13 amino acids. Here the CDR3 DNA reads TGCGCCAGCAGCTTCAGAAACCAAGAGACCCAGTACTTC. Translating gives CASSFRNQETQYF.